Shown below are 27 T cell receptor beta chains from a single sample sequenced in a study of T cell clonotyping in hematopoietic cell transplantation. Sequencing was performed with immunoSEQ multiplex PCR; in TCRdb, only in-frame clones are kept and a portion is missing. The table includes under 9,500 clones, 95% to 98% detected once. This specimen was peripheral blood mononuclear cells, taken 100 days after allogeneic stem cell transplant. The receptors originated from a male patient aged 55 to 69 who had an allogeneic stem cell transplant from a related donor, so the T cells may come from the graft donor. Some clones in this sample may be carry-over from other donors' samples.

The chain links TRBV7-6 to TRBJ1-5; D call uncertain. V gave up 1 base and J gave up 5 bases, with 9 bases separating them. The CDR3 runs to 14 residues. Germline CDR1 reads SGHVS; CDR2 reads FNYEAQ. The DNA for the CDR3 is TGTGCCAGCAGCTTAGTTCCGGATGATCAGCCCCAGCATTTT. Translating it yields CASSLVPDDQPQHF. The complete variable domain, with remaining parts taken from reference TRBV7-6 and TRBJ1-5, reads GAGVSQSPRYKVTKRGQDVALRCDPISGHVSLYWYRQALGQGPEFLTYFNYEAQQDKSGLPNDRFSAERPEGSISTLTIQRTEQRDSAMYRCASSLVPDDQPQHFGDGTRLSIL.

The V and J genes are TRBV7-2 and TRBJ1-2, with D possibly being TRBD1 (6 bases). Germline CDR1 SGHTA, CDR2 FQGNSA. V was cut by 6 bases and J by 1 base, with 12 bases left in between. CDR3 length: 14 amino acids. DNA for the CDR3: TGTGCCAGCAGTACACAGGGTTTTAACTATGGCTACACCTTC. It translates to CASSTQGFNYGYTF. Full variable domain (missing parts from reference TRBV7-2 and TRBJ1-2): GAGVSQSPSNKVTEKGKDVELRCDPISGHTALYWYRQSLGQGLEFLIYFQGNSAPDKSGLPSDRFSAERTGGSVSTLTIQRTQQEDSAVYLCASSTQGFNYGYTFGSGTRLTVV.

The chain links TRBV2 to TRBJ1-2; unclear D gene. V dropped 2 bases and J dropped 3 bases, with 4 bases sitting between them. This CDR3 region has 12 residues. Germline V CDR1 and CDR2: SNHLY, FYNNEI. The CDR3 protein is CASSEQDYGYTF. The CDR3 coding sequence is TGTGCCAGCAGTGAACAGGACTATGGCTACACCTTC.

The chain has TRBV11-3 and TRBJ1-1, with D unclear. The CDR3 totals 14 residues. Germline lookup yields CDR1 SGHNT and CDR2 YENEEA. The ends were cut back, 1 base at V and 0 bases at J, with 6 bases in the middle. The CDR3 sequence is CASSLAAMNTEAFF. The CDR3 DNA reads as TGTGCCAGCAGCTTAGCGGCCATGAACACTGAAGCTTTCTTT.

V usage is TRBV7-2 and J usage is TRBJ2-1; 8 bases are a match to TRBD2. V was clipped by 5 bases and J by 9 bases; unmatched bases: 15. The CDR3 spans 16 residues. Per the germline V gene, CDR1 is SGHTA and CDR2 is FQGNSA. The CDR3 region has the DNA TGTGCCAGCAGCGGGGGTGAGGGGACTAGTTTGAGTGAGCAGTTCTTC. Its protein is CASSGGEGTSLSEQFF.

This chain uses TRBV2 with TRBJ1-2; no firm D call. Germline assignment: CDR1 SNHLY and CDR2 FYNNEI. This CDR3 has 17 residues. V lost 4 bases, J lost 5 bases, and 23 bases lay in between. The CDR3 is CASSVKGTGSYRYGYTF. The CDR3, as DNA: TGTGCCAGCAGTGTAAAGGGCACCGGGAGCTACCGATATGGCTACACCTTC.

The chain employs TRBV14 and TRBJ2-7; 7 nucleotides align to TRBD1. Germline values: CDR1 SGHDN, CDR2 FVKESK. After removal of 3 bases from V and 1 base from J, the junction contained 9 bases not matched to a gene. The CDR3 sequence is 16 residues long. CDR3 sequence: CASSQGTESTSYEQYF. The CDR3 DNA sequence: TGTGCCAGCAGCCAGGGGACAGAATCCACTTCCTACGAGCAGTACTTC. Supplemented by reference TRBV14 and TRBJ2-7, the full variable domain reads EAGVTQFPSHSVIEKGQTVTLRCDPISGHDNLYWYRRVMGKEIKFLLHFVKESKQDESGMPNNRFLAERTGGTYSTLKVQPAELEDSGVYFCASSQGTESTSYEQYFGPGTRLTVT.

The chain carries TRBV27 and TRBJ2-1, with TRBD1 identical over 7 bases. Unmatched junction bases numbered 4, after V lost 3 bases and J lost 11 bases. CDR3 length equals 12 residues. Germline assignment: CDR1 MNHEY and CDR2 SMNVEV (reference sequence). CDR3 nucleotide sequence: TGTGCCAGCAGTTTCCCGGGACAGAAGCAGTTCTTC. Residues: CASSFPGQKQFF.

V is TRBV10-2 and J is TRBJ2-5, with TRBD2 matching over 9 bases. V shed 7 bases, J shed 3 bases, and the junction held 0 bases outside the gene matches. The CDR3 spans 12 residues. CDR1 and CDR2 (germline): WSHSY, SAAADI. CDR3 in DNA: TGCGCCAGCATAGCGGGGGAAGAGACCCAGTACTTC. Its protein is CASIAGEETQYF.

The chain has TRBV5-1 and TRBJ2-5; D is uncertain. V was trimmed by 0 bases and J by 2 bases, leaving 11 bases between them. The germline V gene has CDR1 SGHRS and CDR2 YFSETQ. This CDR3 is 15 amino acids long. CDR3 amino acids: CASSLAPRQQETQYF. The CDR3 nucleotides are TGCGCCAGCAGCTTGGCACCTAGGCAGCAAGAGACCCAGTACTTC.

The rearrangement uses TRBV6-5 and TRBJ1-2, with D possibly TRBD1 on 5 matching bases. Germline lookup yields CDR1 MNHEY and CDR2 SVGAGI. There are 11 residues in the CDR3. Between the trimmed V and J ends, which lost 5 bases and 7 bases, there was a span of 8 bases. CDR3 sequence (DNA): TGTGCCAGCAGTCAGGGACCTGGCTACACCTTC. Amino acids: CASSQGPGYTF.

The chain links TRBV7-9 to TRBJ2-5; tentatively, D is TRBD1 (6 bases). The V and J ends lost 6 bases and 4 bases respectively, with 27 bases between them. The germline gives CDR1 SEHNR, CDR2 FQNEAQ (reference sequence). This CDR3 comprises 18 residues. The CDR3 DNA reads as TGTGCCAGCAGAGAGAGCCAGGGGAATCCCAAACTGGGAGAGACCCAGTACTTC. Translating it yields CASRESQGNPKLGETQYF.

This rearrangement joins TRBV7-2 to TRBJ2-7, with D maybe TRBD1 (6 bases). Trimming shortened V by 3 bases and J by 9 bases, and 12 bases separated the two germline ends. Germline CDR1 and CDR2: SGHTA and FQGNSA. The CDR3 runs to 12 residues. The DNA for the CDR3 is TGTGCCAGCAGCTTCAATCAGGGGACGCAGTACTTC. This codes for CASSFNQGTQYF.

The V call is TRBV4-3, the J call TRBJ1-2; a possible D gene is TRBD1 (5 bases). The germline gives CDR1 LGHNA, CDR2 YSLEER. This CDR3 has 15 residues. Trimming took off 1 base at V and 7 bases at J, with 16 bases between the two ends. The CDR3 DNA reads TGCGCCAGCAGCCAAGCTGGGGGGGTTGGATCTGGCTACACCTTC. The encoded protein is CASSQAGGVGSGYTF.

The CDR3 is CASAGPLKNTEAFF. The CDR3, as DNA: TGCGCCAGCGCCGGACCGCTGAAGAACACTGAAGCTTTCTTT. The chain recombines TRBV4-1 with TRBJ1-1; D remains unclear. Trimming shortened V by 8 bases and J by 1 base, and 14 bases separated the two germline ends. The CDR3 is made up of 14 amino acids. Germline assignment: CDR1 MGHRA and CDR2 YSYEKL.

The V call is TRBV6-4, the J call TRBJ1-3; no clear D gene. V was trimmed by 7 bases and J by 8 bases, leaving 9 bases between them. Germline assignment: CDR1 MRHNA and CDR2 SNTAGT. This CDR3 region has 11 residues. Written as DNA, the CDR3 is TGTGCCAGCACCTCGCGGCACACCATATATTTT. Residues: CASTSRHTIYF.

The rearrangement uses TRBV6-5 and TRBJ1-1, with a weak D call TRBD1 (6 bases). From germline, CDR1 is MNHEY and CDR2 SVGAGI. The CDR3 extends over 16 amino acids. The V end was cut by 0 bases, the J end by 0 bases, with 11 bases between. CDR3 residues: CASSYSVGGVNTEAFF. The DNA of the CDR3 is TGTGCCAGCAGTTACTCGGTCGGGGGCGTGAACACTGAAGCTTTCTTT.

DNA for the CDR3: TGTGCCAGCAGCTCGGACAGACCCAACACAGATACGCAGTATTTT. This sequence encodes CASSSDRPNTDTQYF. The chain recombines TRBV11-3 with TRBJ2-3, with D maybe TRBD1 (6 bases). Trimming removed 4 bases at V and 2 bases at J, with 13 bases between. There are 15 residues in the CDR3. Germline CDR1 is SGHNT and CDR2 is YENEEA. Full variable domain (missing parts from reference TRBV11-3 and TRBJ2-3): EAGVVQSPRYKIIEKKQPVAFWCNPISGHNTLYWYLQNLGQGPELLIRYENEEAVDDSQLPKDRFSAERLKGVDSTLKIQPAELGDSAVYLCASSSDRPNTDTQYFGPGTRLTVL.

V is TRBV28 and J is TRBJ1-2, with 9 bases that match TRBD1. Trimming took 4 bases from V and 5 from J; bases not matched to a gene: 20. The CDR3 is made up of 19 amino acids. Germline V gene lookup returns CDR1 MDHEN and CDR2 SYDVKM. CDR3 region: CASSSRSGGQGPWWYGYTF. DNA of the CDR3: TGTGCCAGCAGTTCGAGGAGCGGGGGACAGGGACCTTGGTGGTATGGCTACACCTTC.

V is TRBV7-2 and J is TRBJ2-1; D may be TRBD1 or TRBD2 (5 bases each). V was pared by 3 bases and J by 10 bases, with 10 bases between. The CDR3 is 12 residues long. Germline CDR1 is SGHTA and CDR2 is FQGNSA. CDR3 in DNA: TGTGCCAGCAGCTTTGAGGGGCGGGAGCAGTTCTTC. Translation gives CASSFEGREQFF.

CDR3 coding DNA: TGCGCCAGCAGCCAAGTTACTGGGGGTGAGACCCAGTACTTC. This sequence encodes CASSQVTGGETQYF. The chain combines TRBV4-3 with TRBJ2-5; the D gene could be TRBD1 or TRBD2 (5 bases each). Germline assignment: CDR1 LGHNA and CDR2 YSLEER. The CDR3 consists of 14 residues. Trimming took off 1 base at V and 5 bases at J, with 11 bases between the two ends.

The gene calls are TRBV13 and TRBJ2-2, with D perhaps TRBD1 (5 bases). This CDR3 region has 17 residues. Looked up from germline, CDR1 is PRHDT and CDR2 is FYEKMQ (reference sequence). Trimming shortened V by 4 bases and J by 6 bases, and 21 bases separated the two germline ends. The CDR3: CASSSPQGFVIPGELFF. In DNA, the CDR3 is TGTGCCAGCAGCTCCCCCCAGGGTTTCGTCATCCCCGGGGAGCTGTTTTTT.

V is TRBV28 and J is TRBJ1-2, with D unclear. This CDR3 region has 18 residues. CDR1 MDHEN and CDR2 SYDVKM come from the germline V gene. Trimming pared 2 bases from V and 2 bases from J, leaving 21 bases between. The DNA of the CDR3 is TGTGCCAGCAGTTTAAAAAATGACTTAAAGTGGCTAAACTATGGCTACACCTTC. It translates to CASSLKNDLKWLNYGYTF.

This chain connects TRBV5-1 to TRBJ2-1; the D gene is possibly TRBD1 (5 bases). Germline CDR1 reads SGHRS; CDR2 reads YFSETQ. V lost 2 bases to trimming and J lost 5 bases, with 11 bases between them. The CDR3 loop spans 14 amino acids. CDR3 residues: CASSFARTNNEQFF. DNA of the CDR3: TGCGCCAGCAGCTTCGCCAGGACAAACAATGAGCAGTTCTTC.

The chain uses TRBV18 and TRBJ1-1, with D unclear. Germline V gene data show CDR1 as KGHSH and CDR2 as LQKENI. Trimming took 3 bases from V and 1 from J, leaving 18 bases between them. CDR3 length: 17 residues. The CDR3 coding sequence is TGTGCCAGCTCACCGCTGTTTCGGGGAGGAGGGAACACTGAAGCTTTCTTT. This codes for CASSPLFRGGGNTEAFF.

The chain links TRBV7-2 to TRBJ2-7; no reliable D call. The CDR3 runs 12 residues. Trimming shortened V by 0 bases and J by 2 bases, and 2 bases separated the two germline ends. CDR1 is SGHTA and CDR2 is FQGNSA in the germline V gene. CDR3 residues: CASSLATYEQYF. The CDR3, as DNA: TGTGCCAGCAGCTTAGCCACCTACGAGCAGTACTTC.

This clone appeared a single time. CDR3 sequence (DNA): TGTGCCAGCAGCCCCCCCGGGGCGGGGTACGAGCAGTACTTC. This translates into CASSPPGAGYEQYF. The chain combines TRBV11-2 with TRBJ2-7; possible D gene TRBD2, 6 bases. The V end was cut by 5 bases, the J end by 4 bases, with 15 bases between. The CDR3 spans 14 residues. Germline V gene data show CDR1 as SGHAT and CDR2 as FQNNGV.